Listed below are T cell receptor beta chains from one sample, sequenced in a study of T cell responses to AZD1222 COVID-19 vaccine. Method: immunoSEQ multiplex PCR; TCRdb's copy keeps in-frame clones and lacks some. The data contain 80,000 to 95,000 clones, roughly 86% of them singletons. The source material was peripheral blood, sampled on day 0 of MenACWY control vaccination. Receptors originate from an adult in good health. CDR3s include the opening cysteine and the closing phenylalanine or tryptophan. Each record gives: D gene, CDR3 length, J gene, clone size, V gene, CDR3 DNA, CDR3 protein. The D gene is left open where the match is weak. Clone size is not always given. Where it is, it says once, few, many or a class for expanded clones.

D gene: -
CDR3 length: 14
J gene: TRBJ1-1
clone size: -
V gene: TRBV5-1
CDR3 DNA: TGCGCCAGCAGCTTCGAGGGGCCGAACACTGAAGCTTTCTTT
CDR3 protein: CASSFEGPNTEAFF

D gene: -
CDR3 length: 14
J gene: TRBJ1-1
clone size: -
V gene: TRBV19
CDR3 DNA: TGTGCCAGTAGTCCTGGGCGGGGAACTACTGAAGCTTTCTTT
CDR3 protein: CASSPGRGTTEAFF

D gene: -
CDR3 length: 14
J gene: TRBJ1-4
clone size: -
V gene: TRBV6-5
CDR3 DNA: TGTGCCAGCAGTTTAGGAGGGGATAATGAAAAACTGTTTTTT
CDR3 protein: CASSLGGDNEKLFF

D gene: -
CDR3 length: 15
J gene: TRBJ2-7
clone size: -
V gene: TRBV4-3
CDR3 DNA: TGCGCCAGCAGCCAAGATCTGGGGGACTCCTACGAGCAGTACTTC
CDR3 protein: CASSQDLGDSYEQYF

D gene: -
CDR3 length: 15
J gene: TRBJ1-1
clone size: -
V gene: TRBV14
CDR3 DNA: TGTGCCAGCAGCCATGGGGGGGCGTTGAACACTGAAGCTTTCTTT
CDR3 protein: CASSHGGALNTEAFF

D gene: -
CDR3 length: 16
J gene: TRBJ1-5
clone size: -
V gene: TRBV30
CDR3 DNA: TGTGCCTGGGCCCGACGAGGGAGTGTTAGCAATCAGCCCCAGCATTTT
CDR3 protein: CAWARRGSVSNQPQHF

D gene: TRBD1
CDR3 length: 15
J gene: TRBJ1-5
clone size: -
V gene: TRBV6-5
CDR3 DNA: TGTGCTTCCAGAGAAGCCACAGGGGGCAATCAGCCCCAGCATTTT
CDR3 protein: CASREATGGNQPQHF

D gene: -
CDR3 length: 14
J gene: TRBJ1-5
clone size: -
V gene: TRBV7-2
CDR3 DNA: TGTGCCAGCAGCTTACGGGGAAAAGGTCAGCCCCAGCATTTT
CDR3 protein: CASSLRGKGQPQHF

D gene: TRBD1
CDR3 length: 15
J gene: TRBJ1-2
clone size: -
V gene: TRBV4-2
CDR3 DNA: TGTGCCAGCAGCCAAGAACCCAGGGGGGACTATGGCTACACCTTC
CDR3 protein: CASSQEPRGDYGYTF

D gene: -
CDR3 length: 13
J gene: TRBJ1-2
clone size: -
V gene: TRBV7-2
CDR3 DNA: TGTGCCAGCAGCTTAGGCAGGTACCCGGGCTACACCTTC
CDR3 protein: CASSLGRYPGYTF

D gene: -
CDR3 length: 16
J gene: TRBJ2-1
clone size: -
V gene: TRBV3-1/TRBV3-2
CDR3 DNA: TGTGCCAGCAGCCCATCCCAGAGGGGAACGAGCAATGAGCAGTTCTTC
CDR3 protein: CASSPSQRGTSNEQFF

D gene: TRBD2
CDR3 length: 15
J gene: TRBJ2-3
clone size: -
V gene: TRBV16
CDR3 DNA: TGTGCCAGCAGCCCCCAAGCTCTAGCGGGGGGAACGCAGTATTTT
CDR3 protein: CASSPQALAGGTQYF

D gene: TRBD2
CDR3 length: 15
J gene: TRBJ2-7
clone size: -
V gene: TRBV6-5
CDR3 DNA: TGTGCCAGCAGTAGGACTAGCGGGGGAAAATACGAGCAGTACTTC
CDR3 protein: CASSRTSGGKYEQYF

D gene: TRBD1
CDR3 length: 14
J gene: TRBJ1-6
clone size: -
V gene: TRBV19
CDR3 DNA: TGTGCCAGTGTGGACAGGGTTTATAATTCACCCCTCCACTTT
CDR3 protein: CASVDRVYNSPLHF

D gene: -
CDR3 length: 14
J gene: TRBJ2-2
clone size: -
V gene: TRBV29-1
CDR3 DNA: TGCAGCGCCGGACGACAAGCGAACACCGGGGAGCTGTTTTTT
CDR3 protein: CSAGRQANTGELFF

D gene: -
CDR3 length: 14
J gene: TRBJ1-2
clone size: once
V gene: TRBV3-1/TRBV3-2
CDR3 DNA: TGTGCCAGCAGTCATGTTGGGCCTGGCTATGGCTACACCTTC
CDR3 protein: CASSHVGPGYGYTF

D gene: -
CDR3 length: 13
J gene: TRBJ2-7
clone size: -
V gene: TRBV14
CDR3 DNA: TGTGCCAGCAGTTGGGATGTCCCCTACGAGCAGTACTTC
CDR3 protein: CASSWDVPYEQYF

D gene: TRBD1
CDR3 length: 16
J gene: TRBJ1-2
clone size: -
V gene: TRBV4-3
CDR3 DNA: TGCGCCAGCACCATCACAGGGGGCCCCGTAGCCAGCGGCTACACCTTC
CDR3 protein: CASTITGGPVASGYTF

D gene: -
CDR3 length: 13
J gene: TRBJ1-3
clone size: -
V gene: TRBV19
CDR3 DNA: TGTGCCAGTAGTATAAACTCTGGAAACACCATATATTTT
CDR3 protein: CASSINSGNTIYF

D gene: TRBD2
CDR3 length: 15
J gene: TRBJ2-7
clone size: -
V gene: TRBV9
CDR3 DNA: TGTGCCAGCAGTCCTACTAGCGGGGGTTCCTACGAGCAGTACTTC
CDR3 protein: CASSPTSGGSYEQYF

D gene: -
CDR3 length: 15
J gene: TRBJ2-3
clone size: -
V gene: TRBV7-2
CDR3 DNA: TGTGCCAGCAGCTCCCCGACCAAATCCACAGATACGCAGTATTTT
CDR3 protein: CASSSPTKSTDTQYF

D gene: -
CDR3 length: 15
J gene: TRBJ1-1
clone size: -
V gene: TRBV3-1/TRBV3-2
CDR3 DNA: TGTGCCAGCAGCCAAGATTGGGCAAGTAACACTGAAGCTTTCTTT
CDR3 protein: CASSQDWASNTEAFF

D gene: -
CDR3 length: 15
J gene: TRBJ2-3
clone size: -
V gene: TRBV5-1
CDR3 DNA: TGCGCCAGCAGCTTATGGGGGGCCGGCACAGATACGCAGTATTTT
CDR3 protein: CASSLWGAGTDTQYF

D gene: -
CDR3 length: 14
J gene: TRBJ1-5
clone size: -
V gene: TRBV28
CDR3 DNA: TGTGCCAGCCGTTTGGGCTACGGCAATCAGCCCCAGCATTTT
CDR3 protein: CASRLGYGNQPQHF

D gene: -
CDR3 length: 14
J gene: TRBJ2-6
clone size: -
V gene: TRBV11-3
CDR3 DNA: TGTGCCAGCAGCTTACCCGGGGGGGCCAACGTCCTGACTTTC
CDR3 protein: CASSLPGGANVLTF

D gene: TRBD2
CDR3 length: 14
J gene: TRBJ2-3
clone size: few
V gene: TRBV7-9
CDR3 DNA: TGTGCCAGCAGTCGGCGGGGGGCGACAGATACGCAGTATTTT
CDR3 protein: CASSRRGATDTQYF

D gene: TRBD1
CDR3 length: 18
J gene: TRBJ2-7
clone size: -
V gene: TRBV27
CDR3 DNA: TGTGCCAGCAGTTTATCAACGCCTCGGGCAGGGGGCACCTACGAGCAGTACTTC
CDR3 protein: CASSLSTPRAGGTYEQYF

D gene: -
CDR3 length: 14
J gene: TRBJ1-6
clone size: few
V gene: TRBV28
CDR3 DNA: TGTGCCAGCACCCCACTTGCCGGCCCGGGAGCCCTCCACTTT
CDR3 protein: CASTPLAGPGALHF

D gene: TRBD1
CDR3 length: 14
J gene: TRBJ1-2
clone size: -
V gene: TRBV7-9
CDR3 DNA: TGTGCCAGCAGCACTCCGGGACAGGGAGGAGGCTACACCTTC
CDR3 protein: CASSTPGQGGGYTF

D gene: TRBD1
CDR3 length: 14
J gene: TRBJ2-7
clone size: once
V gene: TRBV28
CDR3 DNA: TGTGCCAGCAGCGGGACAGGGTGGGCCTACGAGCAGTACTTC
CDR3 protein: CASSGTGWAYEQYF

D gene: -
CDR3 length: 15
J gene: TRBJ2-7
clone size: -
V gene: TRBV27
CDR3 DNA: TGTGCCAGCAGTTCCGGCGGACAGTTTTCCTACGAGCAGTACTTC
CDR3 protein: CASSSGGQFSYEQYF

D gene: -
CDR3 length: 13
J gene: TRBJ1-2
clone size: -
V gene: TRBV7-9
CDR3 DNA: TGTGCCAGCAGCTCGCAGGGGCAGCAATCTCTCTTCTTC
CDR3 protein: CASSSQGQQSLFF

D gene: TRBD1
CDR3 length: 17
J gene: TRBJ1-5
clone size: many
V gene: TRBV24-1
CDR3 DNA: TGTGCCACCAGTCCGTATGGGACAGGGGTGGGCAATCAGCCCCAGCATTTT
CDR3 protein: CATSPYGTGVGNQPQHF

D gene: -
CDR3 length: 15
J gene: TRBJ1-6
clone size: -
V gene: TRBV19
CDR3 DNA: TGTGCCAGTCGAATCCAGGGCGAGTACGGATCACCCCTCCACTTT
CDR3 protein: CASRIQGEYGSPLHF

D gene: -
CDR3 length: 15
J gene: TRBJ1-2
clone size: -
V gene: TRBV4-1
CDR3 DNA: TGCGCCAGCAGCCAACAGTGGAGTCTCTTCTATGGCTACACCTTC
CDR3 protein: CASSQQWSLFYGYTF

D gene: -
CDR3 length: 16
J gene: TRBJ2-7
clone size: -
V gene: TRBV5-1
CDR3 DNA: TGCGCCAGCAGCTTGAGGACTACACTAGCCCCCCACGAGCAGTACTTC
CDR3 protein: CASSLRTTLAPHEQYF

D gene: -
CDR3 length: 16
J gene: TRBJ2-7
clone size: -
V gene: TRBV27
CDR3 DNA: TGTGCCAGCAGCCCCCTTGGGTTGAGGACCGCATACGAGCAGTACTTC
CDR3 protein: CASSPLGLRTAYEQYF

D gene: -
CDR3 length: 12
J gene: TRBJ2-5
clone size: -
V gene: TRBV15
CDR3 DNA: TGTGCCACCAGCCTTCACCAAGAGACCCAGTACTTC
CDR3 protein: CATSLHQETQYF

D gene: -
CDR3 length: 12
J gene: TRBJ1-2
clone size: -
V gene: TRBV6-5
CDR3 DNA: TGTGCCAGCAGTTTAAACGCCTATGGCTACACCTTC
CDR3 protein: CASSLNAYGYTF

D gene: -
CDR3 length: 14
J gene: TRBJ1-2
clone size: -
V gene: TRBV16
CDR3 DNA: TGTGCCAGCAGCATACAGAGGGAAGTACATGGCTACACCTTC
CDR3 protein: CASSIQREVHGYTF

D gene: -
CDR3 length: 15
J gene: TRBJ2-3
clone size: -
V gene: TRBV9
CDR3 DNA: TGTGCCAGCAGCGTAGACGCTAATTTCAGAGATACGCAGTATTTT
CDR3 protein: CASSVDANFRDTQYF

D gene: -
CDR3 length: 14
J gene: TRBJ1-1
clone size: -
V gene: TRBV5-1
CDR3 DNA: TGCGCCAGCAGCTCGGGACACCAGAACACTGAAGCTTTCTTT
CDR3 protein: CASSSGHQNTEAFF

D gene: TRBD2
CDR3 length: 16
J gene: TRBJ2-1
clone size: -
V gene: TRBV5-1
CDR3 DNA: TGCGCCAGCAGCAGGGACGGGACTAGCGGGGGGAATGAGCAGTTCTTC
CDR3 protein: CASSRDGTSGGNEQFF

D gene: -
CDR3 length: 13
J gene: TRBJ2-2
clone size: -
V gene: TRBV27
CDR3 DNA: TGTGCCAGCAGTGGACAGTTTGGCGGGGAGCTGTTTTTT
CDR3 protein: CASSGQFGGELFF

D gene: TRBD2
CDR3 length: 15
J gene: TRBJ2-1
clone size: -
V gene: TRBV4-2
CDR3 DNA: TGTGCCAGCAGCCTCCTTGGGCGGGGAGGGGATGAGCAGTTCTTC
CDR3 protein: CASSLLGRGGDEQFF

D gene: -
CDR3 length: 15
J gene: TRBJ2-1
clone size: -
V gene: TRBV2
CDR3 DNA: TGTGCCAGCAGTGGTCTCCAAACGGCGCGTAATGAGCAGTTCTTC
CDR3 protein: CASSGLQTARNEQFF

D gene: -
CDR3 length: 14
J gene: TRBJ2-2
clone size: few
V gene: TRBV5-4
CDR3 DNA: TGTGCCAGCACCGGATGGGGGGGCAGCGGGGAGCTGTTTTTT
CDR3 protein: CASTGWGGSGELFF

D gene: -
CDR3 length: 13
J gene: TRBJ1-5
clone size: -
V gene: TRBV27
CDR3 DNA: TGTGCCAGCAGACCAGCATGGGGGGAGCCCCAGCATTTT
CDR3 protein: CASRPAWGEPQHF

D gene: -
CDR3 length: 17
J gene: TRBJ2-3
clone size: -
V gene: TRBV12-5
CDR3 DNA: TGTGCTAGTGGTCCCGAAACAATTTTCCCTAGCACAGATACGCAGTATTTT
CDR3 protein: CASGPETIFPSTDTQYF

D gene: TRBD1
CDR3 length: 14
J gene: TRBJ2-5
clone size: -
V gene: TRBV19
CDR3 DNA: TGTGCCTCTAGGGACAGGGGGCGAGGTGAGACCCAGTACTTC
CDR3 protein: CASRDRGRGETQYF

D gene: -
CDR3 length: 12
J gene: TRBJ1-2
clone size: -
V gene: TRBV24-1
CDR3 DNA: TGTGCCACCAGTGATTATATAACCGGCTACACCTTC
CDR3 protein: CATSDYITGYTF

D gene: -
CDR3 length: 14
J gene: TRBJ1-5
clone size: -
V gene: TRBV28
CDR3 DNA: TGTGCCAGCAGACAACAGGGAGGGAATCAGCCCCAGCATTTT
CDR3 protein: CASRQQGGNQPQHF

D gene: TRBD1
CDR3 length: 15
J gene: TRBJ1-4
clone size: -
V gene: TRBV3-1/TRBV3-2
CDR3 DNA: TGTGCCAGCAGCTGGGGACAGGCGCGTCGTGAAAAACTGTTTTTT
CDR3 protein: CASSWGQARREKLFF

D gene: -
CDR3 length: 15
J gene: TRBJ2-1
clone size: -
V gene: TRBV10-2
CDR3 DNA: TGCGCCAGCAGTGAGGCAGCGATGGTAGCGAATGAGCAGTTCTTC
CDR3 protein: CASSEAAMVANEQFF

D gene: -
CDR3 length: 16
J gene: TRBJ1-1
clone size: once
V gene: TRBV18
CDR3 DNA: TGTGCCAGCTCACCAGTGGCAACGAGCATGAACACTGAAGCTTTCTTT
CDR3 protein: CASSPVATSMNTEAFF